The rows below give T cell receptor beta chains drawn from one sample of a study of control samples from healthy donors and cancer patients. Sequencing was performed with immunoSEQ multiplex PCR; in TCRdb, only in-frame clones are kept and a portion is missing. The sample has some 410,000 clones; about nine tenths are singletons. Sequences were obtained from PBMCs. The receptors stem from a man aged 35 to 55 with head and neck cancer. CDR3s include the opening cysteine and the closing phenylalanine or tryptophan. Fields, in order: V gene, clone size, CDR3 length, J gene, D gene, CDR3 DNA, CDR3 protein. D genes are given only for firm matches. Size is stated for part of the rows, as once, few or many counts, or as a class when the clone is expanded.

>TRBV15|NA|12|TRBJ1-5|NA
TGTGCCACCAGCAGAGAACAGCGTACCCAGCATTTT
CATSREQRTQHF
>TRBV5-1|NA|18|TRBJ2-4|NA
TGCGCCAGCAGCCGGACAAGAAGGCCGGACCGGGCCAAAAACATTCAGTACTTC
CASSRTRRPDRAKNIQYF
>TRBV2|NA|16|TRBJ2-1|TRBD2
TGTGCCAGCACCTCTCCGGGACTAGCGGGAAGTAGTGAGCAGTTCTTC
CASTSPGLAGSSEQFF
>TRBV5-4|NA|15|TRBJ1-1|TRBD1
TGTGCCAGCAGCGCGCAGACAGGGGAAGGCACTGAAGCTTTCTTT
CASSAQTGEGTEAFF
>TRBV5-4|NA|16|TRBJ1-1|NA
TGTGCCAGCAGCTTGGAACAGGGAATCTTGAACACTGAAGCTTTCTTT
CASSLEQGILNTEAFF
>TRBV5-1|NA|16|TRBJ2-1|TRBD1
TGCGCCAGCAGCAATGGACAGGGGTTTGGGTACAATGAGCAGTTCTTC
CASSNGQGFGYNEQFF
>TRBV6-5|NA|14|TRBJ2-7|NA
TGTGCCAGCAGTTACGTGGAGGGAGGCTACGAGCAGTACTTC
CASSYVEGGYEQYF
>TRBV4-1|NA|21|TRBJ2-2|TRBD2
TGCGCCAGCAGCCAAGACAGGTCGGGACTAGGGGCCCGAACGAACACCGGGGAGCTGTTTTTT
CASSQDRSGLGARTNTGELFF
>TRBV30|NA|13|TRBJ1-5|NA
TGTGCCTGGTCGGGGCGCTATGATCAGCCCCAGCATTTT
CAWSGRYDQPQHF
>TRBV7-2|NA|16|TRBJ2-7|NA
TGTGCCAGCAGCGACGCGACTAAGCCCCTTCTTGCGGAGCAGTACTTC
CASSDATKPLLAEQYF
>TRBV5-5|NA|16|TRBJ1-5|NA
TGTGCCAGCAGCTTAGGGGCGGGTTATAGCAATCAGCCCCAGCATTTT
CASSLGAGYSNQPQHF
>TRBV7-3|NA|13|TRBJ1-1|NA
TGTGCCAGCAGCTCCGAACGGGGGGTTGAAGCTTTCTTT
CASSSERGVEAFF
>TRBV28|NA|12|TRBJ2-7|NA
TGTGCCAGCAGGGACTTCTCCTACGAGCAGTACTTC
CASRDFSYEQYF
>TRBV30|NA|13|TRBJ1-2|NA
TGTGCCTGGAGGGAAGGGAGGGCCTATGGCTACACCTTC
CAWREGRAYGYTF
>TRBV28|NA|16|TRBJ1-5|NA
TGTGCCAGCAGTTTATCCAGGGCTGGTAGCAATCAGCCCCAGCATTTT
CASSLSRAGSNQPQHF
>TRBV20-1|NA|11|TRBJ1-2|NA
TGCAGTGCTCGGGACATTTTTGGCTACACCTTC
CSARDIFGYTF
>TRBV30|NA|14|TRBJ1-2|NA
TGTGCCTGGAGTGTTTCGGGGCTCAGCTATGGCTACACCTTC
CAWSVSGLSYGYTF
>TRBV27|once|13|TRBJ2-2|NA
TGTGCCAGCTCGCCCCCGCGCCCGACGGAGCTGTTTTTT
CASSPPRPTELFF
>TRBV6-5|NA|15|TRBJ1-1|TRBD1
TGTGCCATAGACAGGGTTCCCCAATGGGGCACTGAAGCTTTCTTT
CAIDRVPQWGTEAFF
>TRBV27|NA|14|TRBJ1-1|TRBD1
TGTGCCAGCCGAAGAGAGGGGGCGAACACTGAAGCTTTCTTT
CASRREGANTEAFF
>TRBV4-1|NA|16|TRBJ1-4|NA
TGCGCCAGCAGCCAAGAACCCGCCCCGCTGGCGTCATTTGAATTTTTT
CASSQEPAPLASFEFF
>TRBV12-3/TRBV12-4|NA|13|TRBJ2-7|NA
TGTGCCAGCAGTATTCAGTGGGCCTACGAGCAGTACTTC
CASSIQWAYEQYF
>TRBV28|NA|15|TRBJ1-5|NA
TGTGCCAGCAGTTTACTGGACACGGTTACAGAGCCCCAGCATTTT
CASSLLDTVTEPQHF
>TRBV19|NA|14|TRBJ1-4|TRBD1
TGTGCCAGTAGTATTAGGGGGCCGAAGGAAAAACTGTTTTTT
CASSIRGPKEKLFF